A single sample gave rise to the 20 T cell receptor beta chains below, sequenced in a study of T cell repertoires in cytomegalovirus infection. TCRdb fed the reads into MiXCR, producing one record per CDR3 protein. The sample records 200,000 to 300,000 distinct CDR3 sequences, roughly 12% being singletons. Sequencing was done on a sample of PBMCs. These receptors all stem from a human donor in good health (CMV status not recorded). Some clones in this sample may be carry-over from other donors' samples.

V is TRBV28 and J is TRBJ2-7; 9 positions match TRBD1. This CDR3 has 14 residues. CDR1 and CDR2 (germline): MDHEN, SYDVKM. The J segment lost 3 bases and the V segment lost 2 bases, leaving 2 bases of the junction unmatched. The CDR3 nucleotides read TGTGCCAGCAGTTTAACAGGGGGCAACTACGAGCAGTACTTC. Amino acid sequence: CASSLTGGNYEQYF.

This clonotype was picked up many times. This rearrangement joins TRBV7-9 to TRBJ2-7; 8 bases align to TRBD2. After removal of 5 bases from V and 1 base from J, the junction contained 7 bases not matched to a gene. The V gene's germline CDR1 is SEHNR and CDR2 FQNEAQ (reference sequence). CDR3 length: 15 amino acids. CDR3 sequence reads: CASSPVREGSYEQYF. The DNA of the CDR3 is TGTGCCAGCAGCCCCGTCCGGGAGGGGTCCTACGAGCAGTACTTC.

This clonotype showed up just a few times. The chain uses TRBV7-2 and TRBJ2-5; D unresolved. Germline V gene sequence: CDR1 SGHTA, CDR2 FQGNSA. The CDR3 spans 13 residues. Trimming cost V 5 bases and J 5 bases, with 12 bases left between them. The CDR3 is CASSPPIAETQYF. CDR3 DNA: TGTGCCAGCAGCCCCCCCATCGCGGAGACCCAGTACTTC.

The chain uses TRBV14 and TRBJ2-1, with D tentatively TRBD1 or TRBD2 (5 bases each). The CDR3 extends over 15 amino acids. CDR1 is SGHDN, CDR2 FVKESK, per germline. V lost 8 bases and J lost 5, with 19 bases in between. The CDR3 nucleotides read TGTGCCAGCGGGACCCGGCGCAGTGGGAACAATGAGCAGTTCTTC. Its translation is CASGTRRSGNNEQFF. Together with reference TRBV14 and TRBJ2-1, the CDR3 gives the full variable domain: EAGVTQFPSHSVIEKGQTVTLRCDPISGHDNLYWYRRVMGKEIKFLLHFVKESKQDESGMPNNRFLAERTGGTYSTLKVQPAELEDSGVYFCASGTRRSGNNEQFFGPGTRLTVL.

V is TRBV12-3 or TRBV12-4 and J is TRBJ1-1; 10 nucleotides line up with TRBD1. The CDR3 loop spans 15 amino acids. V was pared by 5 bases and J by 5 bases, with 8 bases of the junction left unmatched. This CDR3 reads CASSLRQGAGTEAFF. In nucleotides, the CDR3 is TGTGCCAGCAGTCTCCGACAGGGGGCGGGGACTGAAGCTTTCTTT.

This clonotype was seen only a few times. The chain employs TRBV5-1 and TRBJ2-5, with unresolved D. The CDR3 runs 15 residues. Germline V gene sequence: CDR1 SGHRS, CDR2 YFSETQ. V lost 4 bases and J 1 base, leaving 14 bases between the germline ends. The CDR3 loop reads CASSPETPSQETQYF. The CDR3 nucleotides read TGCGCCAGCAGCCCGGAGACCCCATCCCAAGAGACCCAGTACTTC.

Only one count was recorded for this clonotype. The V call is TRBV29-1, the J call TRBJ2-5; 9 nucleotides align to TRBD1. The CDR3 is 14 residues long. Germline CDR1 and CDR2: SQVTM and ANQGSEA. Trimming at V came to 6 bases and at J to 5 bases, leaving 10 bases not matched to a gene. The DNA of the CDR3 is TGCAGCGTAGGAGGACAGGGGCGAGGGGAGACCCAGTACTTC. This gives the protein CSVGGQGRGETQYF.

This clonotype was detected many times. The V and J genes are TRBV7-9 and TRBJ2-7; D not resolved. CDR1 and CDR2 from the germline V gene are SEHNR and FQNEAQ (reference sequence). Trimming took off 5 bases at V and 3 bases at J, with 11 bases between the two ends. The CDR3 length is 13 residues. CDR3 nucleotide sequence: TGTGCCAGCAGCCTCCTGACTGGCTACGAGCAGTACTTC. It yields the protein CASSLLTGYEQYF.

This clonotype showed up just a few times. V gene TRBV28 combines with J gene TRBJ2-2; D possibly corresponds to TRBD1 (5 bases). CDR1 MDHEN and CDR2 SYDVKM come from the germline V gene. V shed 7 bases and J shed 2 bases, with 14 bases lying between them. This CDR3 comprises 15 residues. For the CDR3, the DNA is TGTGCCAGCACCCTGGTGCAGGGTAACACCGGGGAGCTGTTTTTT. As protein: CASTLVQGNTGELFF.

This clonotype was recorded many times. V gene TRBV7-9 combines with J gene TRBJ1-3, with 7 bases identical to TRBD1. Germline V CDR1 and CDR2: SEHNR, FQNEAQ (reference sequence). This CDR3 region has 16 residues. The V gene end was trimmed by 3 bases and the J gene end by 0 bases; junction bases not matched to a gene: 5. The CDR3 DNA reads TGTGCCAGCAGCTTCCGGACAGGCAGCTCTGGAAACACCATATATTTT. This sequence encodes CASSFRTGSSGNTIYF.

This clonotype has ten or more counts. The V call is TRBV12-3 or TRBV12-4, the J call TRBJ1-4; D ambiguous. Trimming pared 1 base from V and 7 bases from J, leaving 13 bases between. CDR3 length: 15 residues. CDR3 sequence (DNA): TGTGCCAGCAGTTTAGGTCCGACCGGATCTGAAAAACTGTTTTTT. Translated: CASSLGPTGSEKLFF.

This clonotype was counted many times. This rearrangement joins TRBV7-9 to TRBJ2-5; possibly TRBD1 for D (6 bases). The CDR3 extends over 15 amino acids. V lost 1 base and J lost 5, with 14 bases in between. CDR1 is SEHNR, CDR2 FQNEAQ, per germline (reference sequence). Here the CDR3 DNA reads TGTGCCAGCAGCTTAGGGACAGCTCAAAGCGAGACCCAGTACTTC. Protein sequence: CASSLGTAQSETQYF.

Ten or more counts support this clonotype. CDR3 protein: CASSFRRAELFQETQYF. The CDR3, as DNA: TGTGCCAGCAGCTTTCGGAGAGCGGAGCTCTTCCAAGAGACCCAGTACTTC. V usage is TRBV7-9 and J usage is TRBJ2-5, with D possibly being TRBD2 (5 bases). Trimming pared 3 bases from V and 1 base from J, leaving 18 bases between. The CDR3 is 17 amino acids. CDR1 SEHNR and CDR2 FQNEAQ come from the germline V gene (reference sequence).

The sample holds many counts of this clonotype. CDR3 bases: TGTGCCAGCAGCTTAAACCCGAACTCCTACGAGCAGTACTTC. Protein sequence: CASSLNPNSYEQYF. V and J are TRBV7-2 and TRBJ2-7, with D uncertain. The ends were cut back, 2 bases at V and 0 bases at J, with 8 bases in the middle. Germline-derived CDR1 and CDR2 are SGHTA and FQGNSA. This CDR3 region has 14 residues.

In this sample, this clonotype turned up many times. The rearrangement uses TRBV7-6 and TRBJ1-4; 9 bases line up with TRBD1. V was pared by 5 bases and J by 5 bases, with 3 bases of the junction left unmatched. This CDR3 is built from 14 residues. Germline CDR1 is SGHVS and CDR2 is FNYEAQ. For the CDR3, the DNA is TGTGCCAGCAGCCTAGGGACAGGGAATGAAAAACTGTTTTTT. As protein: CASSLGTGNEKLFF.

Only a few counts were recorded for this clonotype. J is TRBJ2-5 and V is TRBV29-1; TRBD2 aligns across 7 bases. The CDR3 is 15 amino acids. V lost 7 bases, J lost 5 bases, and 16 bases stayed unmatched. CDR1 and CDR2 from the germline V gene are SQVTM and ANQGSEA. CDR3 sequence: CSGSSGNAMGETQYF. The CDR3 DNA follows: TGCAGCGGTTCAAGCGGGAACGCGATGGGGGAGACCCAGTACTTC. The full variable domain, its missing parts supplied by reference TRBV29-1 and TRBJ2-5, is SAVISQKPSRDICQRGTSLTIQCQVDSQVTMMFWYRQQPGQSLTLIATANQGSEATYESGFVIDKFPISRPNLTFSTLTVSNMSPEDSSIYLCSGSSGNAMGETQYFGPGTRLLVL.

Many counts were recorded for this clonotype. The chain recombines TRBV7-7 with TRBJ2-3; maybe TRBD1 (5 bases). The CDR3 spans 14 residues. V was cut by 4 bases and J by 5 bases, with 13 bases left in between. Looked up from germline, CDR1 is SSHAT and CDR2 is FNYEAQ (reference sequence). The CDR3 reads CASSSSGIGDTQYF. The CDR3 nucleotides read TGTGCCAGCAGCTCATCAGGGATTGGAGATACGCAGTATTTT.

This clonotype was detected ten times or more. J is TRBJ2-6 and V is TRBV7-3; weak D call: TRBD2 (6 bases). The CDR3 has 15 residues. V lost 4 bases and J 3 bases, leaving 10 bases between the germline ends. Looked up from germline, CDR1 is SGHTA and CDR2 is FQGTGA. The CDR3 region is CASSWGGGGANVLTF. CDR3 DNA: TGTGCCAGCAGCTGGGGAGGCGGTGGGGCCAACGTCCTGACTTTC.

This clonotype was detected a few times. This rearrangement joins TRBV4-3 to TRBJ2-3; tentative D call: TRBD2 (6 bases). Germline values: CDR1 LGHNA, CDR2 YSLEER. The CDR3 runs 14 residues. Between the trimmed V and J ends, which lost 4 bases and 2 bases, there was a span of 10 bases. DNA of the CDR3: TGCGCCAGCAGCCGGGACTCCAACACAGATACGCAGTATTTT. This codes for CASSRDSNTDTQYF.

This clonotype was seen a few times. V and J are TRBV4-3 and TRBJ2-5, with TRBD2 matching 7 bases. Unmatched junction bases numbered 8, after V lost 0 bases and J lost 1 base. The CDR3 extends over 17 amino acids. Germline V lookup: CDR1 LGHNA, CDR2 YSLEER. CDR3 in amino acids: CASSQEYGGGIQETQYF. The DNA for the CDR3 is TGCGCCAGCAGCCAAGAATATGGGGGGGGGATCCAAGAGACCCAGTACTTC.